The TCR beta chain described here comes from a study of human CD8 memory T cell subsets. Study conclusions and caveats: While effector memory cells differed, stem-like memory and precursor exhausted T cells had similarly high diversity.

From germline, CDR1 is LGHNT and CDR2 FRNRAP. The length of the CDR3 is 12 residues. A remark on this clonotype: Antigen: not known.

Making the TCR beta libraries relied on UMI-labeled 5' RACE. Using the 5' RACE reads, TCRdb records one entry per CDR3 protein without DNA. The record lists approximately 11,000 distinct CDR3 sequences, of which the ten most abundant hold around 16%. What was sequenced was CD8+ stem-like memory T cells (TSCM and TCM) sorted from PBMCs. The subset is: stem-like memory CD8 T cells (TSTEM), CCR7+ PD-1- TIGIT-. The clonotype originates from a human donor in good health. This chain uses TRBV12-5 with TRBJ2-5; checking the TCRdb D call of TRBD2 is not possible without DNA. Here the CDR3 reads CARTRTGRSQYF.